This T cell receptor (beta chain) was sequenced for a study of vaccination and CD4 T cells after COVID-19. Study as a whole: Six men and four women formed the convalescents, two being Hispanic. The cells were exposed to overlapping spike peptides originating from SARS-CoV-2, HCoV-NL63, HCoV-OC43 and HCoV-229E for stimulation. Convalescent patients gave post-COVID blood a median approximately 100 days post-diagnosis, range 35 to 161.

V was shortened by 1 base and J by 0 bases, with 9 bases between the two germline ends. The CDR3 loop spans 15 amino acids. Germline CDR1 SGHTA, CDR2 FQGNSA. About this clonotype itself: The antigen is unknown.

Regarding treatment: roughly 11-day PBMC culture with coronavirus spike peptide pools or control peptides (ViraFEST assay). The assay that was used to sequence DNA from cultured CD4+ T cells was the Oncomine TCR Beta short-read assay. TCRdb fed the PCR reads into MiXCR, producing one record per CDR3 protein. The profile shows approximately 19,000 distinct CDR3 sequences, 35% to 50% of them singletons. The rearrangement joins TRBV7-2 to TRBJ1-1; the D is unclear. The material was CD4+ T cells from blood, cultured in vitro, obtained after SARS-CoV-2 vaccination. The sequence came from a human donor who had recovered from COVID-19. CDR3: CASSLDFFMNTEAFF. The CDR3 bases are TGTGCCAGCAGCTTAGATTTCTTCATGAACACTGAAGCTTTCTTT.